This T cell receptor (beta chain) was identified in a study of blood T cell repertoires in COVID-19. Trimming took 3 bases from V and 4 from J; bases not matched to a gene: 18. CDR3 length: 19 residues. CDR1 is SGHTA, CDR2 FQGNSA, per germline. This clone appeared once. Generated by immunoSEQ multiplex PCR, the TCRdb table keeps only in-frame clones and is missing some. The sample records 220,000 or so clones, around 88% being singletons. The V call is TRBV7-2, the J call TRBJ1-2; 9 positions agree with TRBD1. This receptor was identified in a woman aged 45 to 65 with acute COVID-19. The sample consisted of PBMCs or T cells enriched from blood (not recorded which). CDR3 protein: CASSFDRQAGQGYSYGYTF. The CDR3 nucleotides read TGTGCCAGCAGCTTCGACAGACAAGCGGGACAGGGTTATAGCTATGGCTACACCTTC.